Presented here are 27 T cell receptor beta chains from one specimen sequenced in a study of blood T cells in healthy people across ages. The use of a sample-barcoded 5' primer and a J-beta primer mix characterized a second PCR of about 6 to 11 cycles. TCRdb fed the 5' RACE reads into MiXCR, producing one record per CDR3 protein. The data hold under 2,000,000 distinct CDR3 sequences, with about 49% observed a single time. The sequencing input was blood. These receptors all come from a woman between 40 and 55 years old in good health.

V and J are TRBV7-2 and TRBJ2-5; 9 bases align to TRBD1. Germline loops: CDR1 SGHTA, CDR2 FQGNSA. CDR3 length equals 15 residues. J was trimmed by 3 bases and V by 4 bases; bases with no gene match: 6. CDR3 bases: TGTGCCAGCAGCTGGGGCGGACAGGGGAAAGAGACCCAGTACTTC. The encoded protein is CASSWGGQGKETQYF.

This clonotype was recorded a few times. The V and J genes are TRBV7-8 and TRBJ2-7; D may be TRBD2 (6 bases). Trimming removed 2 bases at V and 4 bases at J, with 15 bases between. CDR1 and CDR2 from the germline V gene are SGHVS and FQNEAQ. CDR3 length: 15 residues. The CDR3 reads CASSLSGAGVYEQYF. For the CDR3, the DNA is TGTGCCAGCAGCTTATCAGGAGCGGGTGTGTACGAGCAGTACTTC.

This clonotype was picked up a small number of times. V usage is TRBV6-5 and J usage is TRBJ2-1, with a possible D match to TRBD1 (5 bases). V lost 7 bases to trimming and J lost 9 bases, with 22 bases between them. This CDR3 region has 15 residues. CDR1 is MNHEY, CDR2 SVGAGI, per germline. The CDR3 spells CASTSQTKGYGEQFF. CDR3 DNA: TGTGCCAGCACCTCCCAGACCAAGGGGTATGGTGAGCAGTTCTTC.

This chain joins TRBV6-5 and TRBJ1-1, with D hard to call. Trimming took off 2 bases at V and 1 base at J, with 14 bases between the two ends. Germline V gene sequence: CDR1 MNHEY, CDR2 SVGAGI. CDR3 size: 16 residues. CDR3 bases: TGTGCCAGCAGTTACATCGGGGAAGGGTGGAACACTGAAGCTTTCTTT. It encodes CASSYIGEGWNTEAFF.

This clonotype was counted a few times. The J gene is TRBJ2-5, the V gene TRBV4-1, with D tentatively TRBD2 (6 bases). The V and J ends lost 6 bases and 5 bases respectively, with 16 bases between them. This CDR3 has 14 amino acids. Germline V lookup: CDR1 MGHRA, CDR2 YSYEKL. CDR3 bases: TGCGCCAGCAGTTTCCTACTAGCTTTGGAGACCCAGTACTTC. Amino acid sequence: CASSFLLALETQYF.

The CDR3 DNA reads as TGTGCCAGCAGCCAATCAGGGCGAGTCTATGGCTACACCTTC. It is translated as CASSQSGRVYGYTF. The chain carries TRBV3-1 and TRBJ1-2, with D perhaps TRBD1 (5 bases). V was shortened by 2 bases and J by 4 bases, with 11 bases between the two germline ends. The CDR3 runs 14 residues. Germline V gene data show CDR1 as LGHDT and CDR2 as YNNKEL (reference sequence).

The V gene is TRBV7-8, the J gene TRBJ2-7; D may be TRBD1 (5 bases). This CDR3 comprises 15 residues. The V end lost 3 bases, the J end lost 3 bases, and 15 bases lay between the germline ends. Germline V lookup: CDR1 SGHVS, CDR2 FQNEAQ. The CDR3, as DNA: TGTGCCAGCAGCTTCCTCCCCAGGGCGAACTACGAGCAGTACTTC. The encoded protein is CASSFLPRANYEQYF.

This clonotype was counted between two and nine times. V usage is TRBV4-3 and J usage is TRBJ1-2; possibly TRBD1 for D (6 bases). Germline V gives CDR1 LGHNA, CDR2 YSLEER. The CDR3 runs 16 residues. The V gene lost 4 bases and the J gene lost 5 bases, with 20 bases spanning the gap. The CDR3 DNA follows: TGCGCCAGCAGCCTGCGGACAGTCCAGTGGGATTATGGCTACACCTTC. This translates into CASSLRTVQWDYGYTF.

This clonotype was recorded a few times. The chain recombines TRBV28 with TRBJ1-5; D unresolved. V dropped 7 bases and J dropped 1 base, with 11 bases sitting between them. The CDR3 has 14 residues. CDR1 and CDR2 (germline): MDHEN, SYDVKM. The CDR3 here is CASTEAASNQPQHF. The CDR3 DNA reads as TGTGCCAGCACGGAGGCGGCCAGCAATCAGCCCCAGCATTTT.

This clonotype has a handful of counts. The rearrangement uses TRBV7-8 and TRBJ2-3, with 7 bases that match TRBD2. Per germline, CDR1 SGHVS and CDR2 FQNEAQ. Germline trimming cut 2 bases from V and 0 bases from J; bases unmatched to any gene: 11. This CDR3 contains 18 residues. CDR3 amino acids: CASSLRRSGGISTDTQYF. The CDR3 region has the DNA TGTGCCAGCAGCTTAAGACGGTCGGGGGGAATCAGCACAGATACGCAGTATTTT.

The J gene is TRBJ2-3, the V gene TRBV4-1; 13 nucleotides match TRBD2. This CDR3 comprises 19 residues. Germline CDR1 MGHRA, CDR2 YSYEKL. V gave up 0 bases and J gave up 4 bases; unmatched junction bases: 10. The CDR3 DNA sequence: TGCGCCAGCAGCCAAGATCCGCCGACTAGCGGGGGGCTCGCAGATACGCAGTATTTT. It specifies CASSQDPPTSGGLADTQYF.

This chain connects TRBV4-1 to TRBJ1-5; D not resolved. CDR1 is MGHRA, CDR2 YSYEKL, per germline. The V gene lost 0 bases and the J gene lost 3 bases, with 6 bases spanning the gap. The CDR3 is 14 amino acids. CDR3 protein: CASSQEGNNQPQHF. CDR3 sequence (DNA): TGCGCCAGCAGCCAAGAAGGCAACAATCAGCCCCAGCATTTT.

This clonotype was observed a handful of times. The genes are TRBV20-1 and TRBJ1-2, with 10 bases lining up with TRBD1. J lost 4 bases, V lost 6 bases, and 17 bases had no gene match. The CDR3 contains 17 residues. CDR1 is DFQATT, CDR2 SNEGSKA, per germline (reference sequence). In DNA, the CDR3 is TGCAGTGCCCCGCGTGGGACAGGGGAAGTTTTTAGCTATGGCTACACCTTC. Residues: CSAPRGTGEVFSYGYTF.

CDR3 bases: TGTGCCAGCAGTTTGGGCCCAGGGCGTCGCAATGAGCAGTTCTTC. Translating gives CASSLGPGRRNEQFF. V and J are TRBV12-3 or TRBV12-4 and TRBJ2-1; weak D call: TRBD1 (5 bases). V lost 3 bases and J 6 bases, leaving 15 bases between the germline ends. CDR3 length equals 15 residues.

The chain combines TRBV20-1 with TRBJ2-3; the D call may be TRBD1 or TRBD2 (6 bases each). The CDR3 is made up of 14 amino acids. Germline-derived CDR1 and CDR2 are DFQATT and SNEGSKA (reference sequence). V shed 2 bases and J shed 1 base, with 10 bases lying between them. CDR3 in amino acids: CSARKGEGTDTQYF. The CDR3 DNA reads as TGCAGTGCTAGAAAGGGGGAGGGCACAGATACGCAGTATTTT.

The chain's CDR3 is CASSLGRGIPRDTEAFF. The CDR3 DNA follows: TGTGCCAGCAGCTTGGGTAGGGGGATACCCAGGGACACTGAAGCTTTCTTT. The chain links TRBV11-2 to TRBJ1-1; possible D gene TRBD1, 6 bases. This CDR3 comprises 17 residues. Germline V CDR1 and CDR2: SGHAT, FQNNGV. V lost 3 bases and J 3 bases, leaving 20 bases between the germline ends.

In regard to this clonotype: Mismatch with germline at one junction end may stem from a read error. The CDR3 sequence is CASSEGTEQETQYF. The CDR3 DNA is TGTGCTAGCAGCGAGGGGACGGAACAAGAGACCCAGTACTTC. The V gene is TRBV7-7, the J gene TRBJ2-5, with D perhaps TRBD1 or TRBD2 (5 bases each). The CDR3 extends over 14 amino acids. The V gene's germline CDR1 is SSHAT and CDR2 FNYEAQ (reference sequence).

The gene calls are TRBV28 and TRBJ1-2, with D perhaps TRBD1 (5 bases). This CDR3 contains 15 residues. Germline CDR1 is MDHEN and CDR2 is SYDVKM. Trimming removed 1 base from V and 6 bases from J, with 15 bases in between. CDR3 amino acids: CASSLSRQGVNGYTF. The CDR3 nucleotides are TGTGCCAGCAGTTTATCGAGGCAGGGAGTTAATGGCTACACCTTC.

CDR3 coding DNA: TGTGCCAGCAGCGTAGTTGACCCGGTCTATGGCTACACCTTC. Protein sequence: CASSVVDPVYGYTF. The V and J genes are TRBV9 and TRBJ1-2; D is ambiguous. Germline CDR1 SGDLS, CDR2 YYNGEE. The CDR3 totals 14 residues. The germline V and J ends were trimmed by 0 bases and 4 bases, with 10 bases remaining between them.

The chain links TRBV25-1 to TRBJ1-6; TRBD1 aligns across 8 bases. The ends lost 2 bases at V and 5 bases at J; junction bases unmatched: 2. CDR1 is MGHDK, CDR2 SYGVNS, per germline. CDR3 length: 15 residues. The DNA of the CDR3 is TGTGCCAGCAGTGAAGGGGGACAGGATAATTCACCCCTCCACTTT. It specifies CASSEGGQDNSPLHF.

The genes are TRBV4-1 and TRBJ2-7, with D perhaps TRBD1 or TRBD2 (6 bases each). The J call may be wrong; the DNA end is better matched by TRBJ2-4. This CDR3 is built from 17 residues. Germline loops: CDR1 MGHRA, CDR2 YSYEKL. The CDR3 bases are TGCGCCAGCAGCCAAGGGCGGGGCAGGGGTGGAGGGAACATTCAGTACTTC. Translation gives CASSQGRGRGGGNIQYF.

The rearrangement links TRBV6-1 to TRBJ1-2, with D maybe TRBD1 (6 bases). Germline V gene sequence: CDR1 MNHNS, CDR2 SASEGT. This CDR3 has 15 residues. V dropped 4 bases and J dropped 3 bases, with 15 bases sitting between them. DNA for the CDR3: TGTGCCAGCAGTGGAGGACTCCCAGGGGACTATGGCTACACCTTC. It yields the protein CASSGGLPGDYGYTF.

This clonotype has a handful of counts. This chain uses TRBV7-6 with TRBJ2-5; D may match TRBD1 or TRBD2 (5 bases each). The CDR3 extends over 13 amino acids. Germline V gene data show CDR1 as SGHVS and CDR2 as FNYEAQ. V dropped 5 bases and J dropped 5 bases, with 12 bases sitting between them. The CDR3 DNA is TGTGCCAGCAGCACGAGGTGGGGGGAGACCCAGTACTTC. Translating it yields CASSTRWGETQYF.

The CDR3 DNA follows: TGTGCCAGCAGCGTCTTAGGACAGGGACAAGAGCAGTACTTC. Protein sequence: CASSVLGQGQEQYF. The gene calls are TRBV6-2 or TRBV6-3 and TRBJ2-5; 8 bases agree with TRBD1. J gave up 11 bases and V 6 bases, and 14 bases lay outside the gene matches. The CDR3 totals 14 residues. CDR1 and CDR2 from the germline V gene are MNHEY and SVGEGT.

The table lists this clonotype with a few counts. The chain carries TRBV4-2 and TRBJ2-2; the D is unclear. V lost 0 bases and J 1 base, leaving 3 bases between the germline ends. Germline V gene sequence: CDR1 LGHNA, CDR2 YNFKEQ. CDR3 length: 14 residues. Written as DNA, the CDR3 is TGTGCCAGCAGCCAAGATATGAACACCGGGGAGCTGTTTTTT. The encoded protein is CASSQDMNTGELFF.

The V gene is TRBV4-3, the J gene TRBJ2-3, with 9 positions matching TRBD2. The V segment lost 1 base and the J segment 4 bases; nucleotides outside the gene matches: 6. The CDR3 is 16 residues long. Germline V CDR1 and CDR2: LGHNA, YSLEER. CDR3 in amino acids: CASSQGGGGVADTQYF. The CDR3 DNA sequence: TGCGCCAGCAGCCAAGGGGGCGGGGGGGTGGCAGATACGCAGTATTTT.

As DNA, the CDR3 is TGCGCCAGCAGGGGATGGGGTGAAGATCAGCCCCAGCATTTT. Its translation: CASRGWGEDQPQHF. The V and J genes are TRBV4-1 and TRBJ1-5; D is uncertain. This CDR3 is 14 amino acids long. CDR1 is MGHRA, CDR2 YSYEKL, per germline. Trimming pared 6 bases from V and 5 bases from J, leaving 14 bases between.